This record concerns one TCR beta chain sequence. Patients from Seattle were sampled longitudinally, starting during active infection. These data belong to a study of blood T cell repertoires in COVID-19. Study details: COVID-19 samples, acute and convalescent, were from the United States, Italy and Spain. From T cells, B-cell-depleted T cells, or PBMCs came the material, which was cDNA or gDNA.

The ends lost 1 base at V and 4 bases at J; junction bases unmatched: 9. Germline V gene lookup returns CDR1 SQVTM and CDR2 ANQGSEA. The CDR3 is made up of 15 amino acids. In the original analysis: Scientists estimated how many nucleated cells there were by amplifying reference gene primers. Sequencing used immunoSEQ multiplex PCR; TCRdb keeps in-frame clones, though not all of them. The V and J calls and clone size come from that table; D and trimming were worked out from the DNA. In the table there are about 150,000 clones, about 85% of which are singletons. The receptor comes from a man aged 60 to 69 with COVID-19, enrolled during active disease. The rearrangement joins TRBV29-1 to TRBJ1-2; TRBD1 matches at 7 bases. The sample taken for sequencing was peripheral blood. CDR3 coding DNA: TGCAGCGTTGAAGGCGGAGGGGGCTCTCCCTATGGCTACACCTTC. It encodes CSVEGGGGSPYGYTF. Combining the CDR3 with reference TRBV29-1 and TRBJ1-2 gives the whole variable domain SAVISQKPSRDICQRGTSLTIQCQVDSQVTMMFWYRQQPGQSLTLIATANQGSEATYESGFVIDKFPISRPNLTFSTLTVSNMSPEDSSIYLCSVEGGGGSPYGYTFGSGTRLTVV.